This T cell receptor (beta chain) is from a study of cytomegalovirus exposure and HLA in healthy donors. Only in-frame clones appear in the TCRdb table, and some are missing; sequencing was by immunoSEQ multiplex PCR. The sample includes under 150,000 clones, 85% to 90% of them seen just once. As for this clone: Its antigen is not known. This specimen includes other DNA sequences encoding the same CDR3.

Findings and caveats of the study: High specificity and sensitivity for cytomegalovirus status were reported for the classifier. Specificity for CMV antigens was confirmed in vitro for a few of the CMV-associated chains.

V dropped 0 bases and J dropped 5 bases, with 16 bases sitting between them. The CDR3 sequence is 16 residues long. CDR1 and CDR2 (germline): SGDLS, YYNGEE. The sequenced material came from PBMCs. This clonotype was obtained from a man younger than 30 in good health and CMV-seropositive. This chain connects TRBV9 to TRBJ2-3; maybe TRBD1 (5 bases). The CDR3 loop reads CASSVGGTGRGDTQYF. Here the CDR3 DNA reads TGTGCCAGCAGCGTAGGGGGCACAGGACGCGGAGATACGCAGTATTTT.